This T cell receptor beta chain was observed in a study of CD8+CD57+ T cells in acquired aplastic anemia. Genomic DNA constituted the template upon which TCR beta VDJ and CDR3 profiling was performed. TCRdb recomputed calls from the reads with MiXCR, one row per CDR3 protein. The sample has about 130,000 distinct CDR3 sequences, less than 45% seen once. CDR3 length equals 12 residues. Deletions cut 5 bases from V and 4 bases from J, with 11 bases between. Per germline, CDR1 DFQATT and CDR2 SNEGSKA (reference sequence). This clonotype has at least ten counts. The sequenced sample consisted of sorted CD4+, CD8+, or CD8+CD57+ T cells (not recorded which) from PBMCs. This chain joins TRBV20-1 and TRBJ1-2; tentatively, D is TRBD1 (5 bases). The TCR sequence derives from a human donor in good health, serving as a control. The CDR3 sequence: CSAGEGLYGYTF. The CDR3, as DNA: TGCAGTGCTGGGGAGGGACTCTATGGCTACACCTTC.